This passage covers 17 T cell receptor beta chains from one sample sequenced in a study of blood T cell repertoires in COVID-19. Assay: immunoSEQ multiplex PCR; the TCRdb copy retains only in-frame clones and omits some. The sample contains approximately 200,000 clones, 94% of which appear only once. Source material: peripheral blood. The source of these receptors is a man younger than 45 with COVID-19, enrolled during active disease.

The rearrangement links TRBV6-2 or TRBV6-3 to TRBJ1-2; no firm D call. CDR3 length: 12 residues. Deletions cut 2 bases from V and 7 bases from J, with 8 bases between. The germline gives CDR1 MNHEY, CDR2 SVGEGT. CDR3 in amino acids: CASSYPGFGYTF. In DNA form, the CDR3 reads TGTGCCAGCAGTTACCCCGGGTTTGGCTACACCTTC.

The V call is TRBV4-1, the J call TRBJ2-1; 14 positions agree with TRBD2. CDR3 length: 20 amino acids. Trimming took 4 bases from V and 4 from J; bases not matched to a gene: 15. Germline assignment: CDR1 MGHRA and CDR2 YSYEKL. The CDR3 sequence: CASSPTPLPGLAGEYNEQFF. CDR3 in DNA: TGCGCCAGCAGCCCTACGCCTCTTCCGGGACTAGCGGGGGAATACAATGAGCAGTTCTTC.

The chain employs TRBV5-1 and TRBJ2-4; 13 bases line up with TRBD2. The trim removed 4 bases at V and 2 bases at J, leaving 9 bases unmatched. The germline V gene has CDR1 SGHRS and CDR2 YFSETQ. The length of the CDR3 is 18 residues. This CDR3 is CASSSGLAGVESKNIQYF. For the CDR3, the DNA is TGCGCCAGCAGCAGTGGACTAGCGGGGGTTGAGTCCAAAAACATTCAGTACTTC.

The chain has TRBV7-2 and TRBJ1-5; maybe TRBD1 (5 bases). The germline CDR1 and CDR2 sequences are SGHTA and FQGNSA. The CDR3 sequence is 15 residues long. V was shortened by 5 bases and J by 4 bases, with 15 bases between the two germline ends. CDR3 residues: CASSPPNRFNQPQHF. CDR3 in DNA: TGTGCCAGCAGCCCCCCGAACAGGTTTAATCAGCCCCAGCATTTT.

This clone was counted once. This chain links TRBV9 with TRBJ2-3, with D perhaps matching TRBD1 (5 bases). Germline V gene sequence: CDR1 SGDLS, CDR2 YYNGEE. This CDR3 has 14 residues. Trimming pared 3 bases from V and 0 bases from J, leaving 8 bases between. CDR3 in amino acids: CASSARESTDTQYF. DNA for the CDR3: TGTGCCAGCAGCGCCAGGGAAAGCACAGATACGCAGTATTTT.

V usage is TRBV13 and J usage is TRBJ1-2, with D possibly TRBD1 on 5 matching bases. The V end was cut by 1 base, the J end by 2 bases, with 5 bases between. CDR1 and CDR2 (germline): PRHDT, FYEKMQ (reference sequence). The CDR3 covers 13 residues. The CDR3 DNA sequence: TGTGCCAGCAGCTTAGACAGGAACTATGGCTACACCTTC. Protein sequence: CASSLDRNYGYTF.

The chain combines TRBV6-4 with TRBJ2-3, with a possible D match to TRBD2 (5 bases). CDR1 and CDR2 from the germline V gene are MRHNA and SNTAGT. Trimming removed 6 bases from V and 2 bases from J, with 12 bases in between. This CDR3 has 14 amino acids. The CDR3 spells CASRARTFTDTQYF. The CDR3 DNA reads TGTGCCAGCAGAGCCCGGACTTTCACAGATACGCAGTATTTT.

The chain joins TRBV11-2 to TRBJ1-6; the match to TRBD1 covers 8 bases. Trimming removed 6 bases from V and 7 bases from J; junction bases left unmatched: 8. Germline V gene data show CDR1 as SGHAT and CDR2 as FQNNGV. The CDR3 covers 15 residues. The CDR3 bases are TGTGCCAGCAGTTCGAGGACAGGGATGAATTCACCCCTCCACTTT. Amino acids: CASSSRTGMNSPLHF.

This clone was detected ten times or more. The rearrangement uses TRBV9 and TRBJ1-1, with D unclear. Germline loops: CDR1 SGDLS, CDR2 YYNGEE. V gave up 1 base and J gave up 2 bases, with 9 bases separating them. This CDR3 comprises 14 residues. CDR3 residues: CASSVSQFNTEAFF. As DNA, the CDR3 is TGTGCCAGCAGCGTATCGCAGTTTAACACTGAAGCTTTCTTT.

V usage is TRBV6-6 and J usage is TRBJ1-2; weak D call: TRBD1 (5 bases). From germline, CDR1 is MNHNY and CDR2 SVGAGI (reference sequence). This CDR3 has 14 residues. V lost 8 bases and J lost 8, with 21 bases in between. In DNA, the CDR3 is TGTGCCAGCGATCTTGCGGGGGGTGACGGAGGCTACACCTTC. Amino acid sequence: CASDLAGGDGGYTF.

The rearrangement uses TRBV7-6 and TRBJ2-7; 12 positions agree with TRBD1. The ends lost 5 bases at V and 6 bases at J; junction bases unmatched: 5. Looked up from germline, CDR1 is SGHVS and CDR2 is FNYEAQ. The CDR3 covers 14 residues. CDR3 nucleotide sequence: TGTGCCAGCAGCACGGGACAGGGGGCTCTCGAGCAGTACTTC. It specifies CASSTGQGALEQYF. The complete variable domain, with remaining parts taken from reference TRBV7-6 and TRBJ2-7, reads GAGVSQSPRYKVTKRGQDVALRCDPISGHVSLYWYRQALGQGPEFLTYFNYEAQQDKSGLPNDRFSAERPEGSISTLTIQRTEQRDSAMYRCASSTGQGALEQYFGPGTRLTVT.

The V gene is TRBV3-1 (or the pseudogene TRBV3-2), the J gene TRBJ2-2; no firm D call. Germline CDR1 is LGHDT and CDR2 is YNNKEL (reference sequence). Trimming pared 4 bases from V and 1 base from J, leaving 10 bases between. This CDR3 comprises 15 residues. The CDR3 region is CASSRNSLNTGELFF. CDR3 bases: TGTGCCAGCAGCCGAAACAGCCTGAACACCGGGGAGCTGTTTTTT.

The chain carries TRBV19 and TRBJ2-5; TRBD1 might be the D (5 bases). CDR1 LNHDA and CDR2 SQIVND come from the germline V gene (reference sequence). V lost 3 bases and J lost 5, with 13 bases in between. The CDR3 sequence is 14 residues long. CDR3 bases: TGTGCCAGTAGTATCGCTCAGGGTGGGGAGACCCAGTACTTC. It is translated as CASSIAQGGETQYF. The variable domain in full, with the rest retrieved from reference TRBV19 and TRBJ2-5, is DGGITQSPKYLFRKEGQNVTLSCEQNLNHDAMYWYRQDPGQGLRLIYYSQIVNDFQKGDIAEGYSVSREKKESFPLTVTSAQKNPTAFYLCASSIAQGGETQYFGPGTRLLVL.

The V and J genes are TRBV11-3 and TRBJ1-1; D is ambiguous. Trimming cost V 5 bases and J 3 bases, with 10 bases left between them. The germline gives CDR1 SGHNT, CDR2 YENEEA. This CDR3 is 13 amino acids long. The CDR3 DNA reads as TGTGCCAGCAGCCAAGCGAGGGACACTGAAGCTTTCTTT. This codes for CASSQARDTEAFF. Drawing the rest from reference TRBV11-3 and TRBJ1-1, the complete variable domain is EAGVVQSPRYKIIEKKQPVAFWCNPISGHNTLYWYLQNLGQGPELLIRYENEEAVDDSQLPKDRFSAERLKGVDSTLKIQPAELGDSAVYLCASSQARDTEAFFGQGTRLTVV.

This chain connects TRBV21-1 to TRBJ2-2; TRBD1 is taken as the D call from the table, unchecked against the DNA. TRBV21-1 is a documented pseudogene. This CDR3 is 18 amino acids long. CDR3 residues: CASSSRRSDIMNTGELFF. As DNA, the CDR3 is TGTGCCAGCAGCTCCCGACGGTCGGACATAATGAACACCGGGGAGCTGTTTTTT.

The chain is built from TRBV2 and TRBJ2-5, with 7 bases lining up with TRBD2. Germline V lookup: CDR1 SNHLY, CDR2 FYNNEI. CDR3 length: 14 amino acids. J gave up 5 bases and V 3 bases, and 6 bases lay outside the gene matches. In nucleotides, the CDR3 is TGTGCCAGCAGTGAGGGGGGGTCATGGGAGACCCAGTACTTC. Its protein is CASSEGGSWETQYF.

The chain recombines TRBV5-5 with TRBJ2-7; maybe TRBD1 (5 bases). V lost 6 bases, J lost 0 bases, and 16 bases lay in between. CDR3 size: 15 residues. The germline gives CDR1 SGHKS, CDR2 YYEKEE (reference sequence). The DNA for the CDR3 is TGTGCCAGCACTCTTATGGCCGACAGCTCCTACGAGCAGTACTTC. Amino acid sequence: CASTLMADSSYEQYF.